The 5 T cell receptor beta chains below were found in one sample sequenced in a study of beta chain features in type 1 diabetes. General observations from the study: Across all four CD4+ subsets, people with type 1 diabetes showed modestly shorter TCRB CDR3s.

Their recognized antigens are unknown. Expressed TCRB transcripts were sequenced after all isolated RNA was converted to cDNA. The method was immunoSEQ multiplex PCR; TCRdb's version includes in-frame clones alone and lacks a portion of them. Among 300,000 to 450,000 clones listed, approximately 12% were seen once. The source material was naive CD4+ T cells from blood. The source of these receptors is a woman between 18 and 30 years old with type 1 diabetes.

The chain joins TRBV7-2 to TRBJ2-5; possibly TRBD2 for D (5 bases). V dropped 5 bases and J dropped 5 bases, with 12 bases sitting between them. Germline V gene data show CDR1 as SGHTA and CDR2 as FQGNSA. This CDR3 comprises 13 residues. This chain's CDR3 is CASSRGVGETQYF. The CDR3 DNA sequence: TGTGCCAGCAGCCGGGGAGTTGGGGAGACCCAGTACTTC.

This clone was seen only a few times. The CDR3 spells CASKASPLVQYF. The CDR3 DNA follows: TGTGCCAGCAAAGCGTCCCCCCTTGTTCAGTACTTC. The chain carries TRBV2 and TRBJ2-7; D gene unclear. The CDR3 spans 12 residues. Trimming shortened V by 7 bases and J by 10 bases, and 17 bases separated the two germline ends. Looked up from germline, CDR1 is SNHLY and CDR2 is FYNNEI.

The chain has TRBV6-4 and TRBJ2-5; D remains ambiguous. The V gene's germline CDR1 is MRHNA and CDR2 SNTAGT. Trimming took off 5 bases at V and 2 bases at J, with 9 bases between the two ends. The CDR3 spans 13 residues. In DNA form, the CDR3 reads TGTGCCAGCAGTACTGGGCCACAAGAGACCCAGTACTTC. Residues: CASSTGPQETQYF.

Concerning this clone: Other nucleotide sequences from this sample produce the same CDR3. The rearrangement uses TRBV28 and TRBJ1-1; D remains ambiguous. Per the germline V gene, CDR1 is MDHEN and CDR2 is SYDVKM. This CDR3 region has 10 residues. Deletions cut 6 bases from V and 8 bases from J, with 7 bases between. The CDR3 sequence is CASRNREAFF. In DNA form, the CDR3 reads TGTGCCAGCAGGAATAGAGAAGCTTTCTTT.

This clone occurred a few times. This chain links TRBV5-1 with TRBJ2-7; 8 nucleotides align to TRBD1. The CDR3 is 14 amino acids. V lost 0 bases to trimming and J lost 3 bases; unmatched junction nucleotides: 2. The germline gives CDR1 SGHRS, CDR2 YFSETQ. CDR3 region: CASSLDRGDYEQYF. CDR3 in DNA: TGCGCCAGCAGCTTGGACAGGGGGGACTACGAGCAGTACTTC.